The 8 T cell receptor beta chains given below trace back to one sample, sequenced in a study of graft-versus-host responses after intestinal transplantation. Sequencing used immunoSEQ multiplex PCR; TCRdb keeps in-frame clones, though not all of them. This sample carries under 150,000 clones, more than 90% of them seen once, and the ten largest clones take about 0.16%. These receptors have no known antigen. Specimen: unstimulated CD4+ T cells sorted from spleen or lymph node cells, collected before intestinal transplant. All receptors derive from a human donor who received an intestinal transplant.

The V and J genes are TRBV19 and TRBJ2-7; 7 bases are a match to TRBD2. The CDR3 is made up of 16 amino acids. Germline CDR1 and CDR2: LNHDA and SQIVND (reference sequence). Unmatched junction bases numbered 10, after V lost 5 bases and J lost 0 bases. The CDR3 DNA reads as TGTGCCAGTAGTCCGCGTGGGAGGGGAAGCTCCTACGAGCAGTACTTC. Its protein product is CASSPRGRGSSYEQYF.

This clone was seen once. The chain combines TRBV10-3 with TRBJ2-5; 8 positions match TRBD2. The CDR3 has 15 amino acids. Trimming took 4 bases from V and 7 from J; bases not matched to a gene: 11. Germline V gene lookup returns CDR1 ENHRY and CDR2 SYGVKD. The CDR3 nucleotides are TGTGCCATCAGTGCTTCATTAACTAGCGGCGGGACCCAGTACTTC. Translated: CAISASLTSGGTQYF.

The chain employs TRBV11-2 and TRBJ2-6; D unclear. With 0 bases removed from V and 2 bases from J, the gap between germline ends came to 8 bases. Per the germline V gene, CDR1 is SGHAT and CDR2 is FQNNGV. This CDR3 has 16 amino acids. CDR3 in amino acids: CASSLDLGPGANVLTF. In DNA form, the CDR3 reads TGTGCCAGCAGCTTAGATCTGGGCCCTGGGGCCAACGTCCTGACTTTC. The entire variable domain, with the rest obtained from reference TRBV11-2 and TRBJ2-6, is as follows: EAGVAQSPRYKIIEKRQSVAFWCNPISGHATLYWYQQILGQGPKLLIQFQNNGVVDDSQLPKDRFSAERLKGVDSTLKIQPAKLEDSAVYLCASSLDLGPGANVLTFGAGSRLTVL.

The CDR3 loop reads CASSPAGQSSYEQYF. The CDR3 bases are TGTGCCAGCAGCCCCGCGGGACAGAGCTCCTACGAGCAGTACTTC. The gene calls are TRBV11-2 and TRBJ2-7; D may be TRBD1 (7 bases). The CDR3 contains 15 residues. The germline V gene has CDR1 SGHAT and CDR2 FQNNGV. The V end lost 5 bases, the J end lost 0 bases, and 14 bases lay between the germline ends.

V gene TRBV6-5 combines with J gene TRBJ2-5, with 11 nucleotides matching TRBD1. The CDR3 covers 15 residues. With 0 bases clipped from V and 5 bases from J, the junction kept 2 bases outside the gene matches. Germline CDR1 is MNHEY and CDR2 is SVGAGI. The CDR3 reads CASSYSGTGGETQYF. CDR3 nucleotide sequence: TGTGCCAGCAGTTACTCGGGGACAGGGGGTGAGACCCAGTACTTC.

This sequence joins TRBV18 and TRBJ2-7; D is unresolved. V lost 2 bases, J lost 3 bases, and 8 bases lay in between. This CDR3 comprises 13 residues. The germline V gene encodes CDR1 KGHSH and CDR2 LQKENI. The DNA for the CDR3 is TGTGCCAGCTCACCAACAGCGAACTACGAGCAGTACTTC. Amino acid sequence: CASSPTANYEQYF.

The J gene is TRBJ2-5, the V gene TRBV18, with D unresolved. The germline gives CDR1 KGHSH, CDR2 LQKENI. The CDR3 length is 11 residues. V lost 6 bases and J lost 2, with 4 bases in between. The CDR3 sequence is CASSTQETQYF. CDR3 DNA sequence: TGTGCCAGCTCTACGCAAGAGACCCAGTACTTC.

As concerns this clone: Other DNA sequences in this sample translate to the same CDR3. DNA of the CDR3: TGTGCCAGCTCACCTACAGGGGACTCTGGAAACACCATATATTTT. It yields the protein CASSPTGDSGNTIYF. This rearrangement joins TRBV18 to TRBJ1-3; TRBD1 matches at 7 bases. The CDR3 loop spans 15 amino acids. V trimming: 3 bases; J trimming: 0 bases; junction bases outside the gene matches: 2. The V gene's germline CDR1 is KGHSH and CDR2 LQKENI.